This T cell receptor beta chain is drawn from a study of T cells after yellow fever vaccination. On the study more broadly: Fractions of low cell number were prepared using SMART-Seq v4 Ultra Low Input. Study observations and caveats: Booster sampling recovered most clones from primary vaccination (roughly 96% CD4, around 88% CD8). The bulk population could contribute abundant contaminating clonotypes to FACS-sorted repertoires.

For this clonotype: Antigen specificity is unknown.

TCR cDNA was made by 5'RACE template switching, adding a universal primer site and UMIs. TCRdb redid the calling of the 5' RACE reads with MiXCR, one entry per CDR3 protein. There are nearly 300,000 distinct CDR3 sequences in the sample; less than 9.5% occur only once, and around 3.3% lies in the top ten. The ends were cut back, 3 bases at V and 8 bases at J, with 15 bases in the middle. The germline gives CDR1 KGHDR, CDR2 SFDVKD. This CDR3 contains 14 residues. The origin of this receptor is a man younger than 35 who received the YFV17D yellow fever vaccine. This specimen consisted of CD4+ T cells sorted from PBMCs, obtained 5 days after the yellow fever booster vaccination. The V and J genes are TRBV24-1 and TRBJ1-2; D remains ambiguous. The CDR3 reads CATSDAGSFGGYTF. The CDR3 DNA reads as TGTGCCACCAGTGATGCGGGGTCTTTTGGCGGCTACACCTTC.